The next 16 T cell receptor beta chains were all read from a single sample in a study of blood T cell repertoires in COVID-19. Libraries were prepared by immunoSEQ multiplex PCR; TCRdb keeps only in-frame clonotypes and omits some of them. The sample holds approximately 100,000 clones, around 75% seen once. Sample: peripheral blood. These TCRs come from a human donor with acute or convalescent COVID-19. The donor label of this sample is uncertain.

The J gene is TRBJ1-1, the V gene TRBV2, with D unresolved. There are 12 residues in the CDR3. Trimming left V 7 bases short and J 5 bases short, with 11 bases between. Looked up from germline, CDR1 is SNHLY and CDR2 is FYNNEI. CDR3 region: CASKSRSTEAFF. In DNA, the CDR3 is TGTGCCAGCAAAAGTAGGAGTACTGAAGCTTTCTTT. Full variable domain (rest looked up from reference TRBV2 and TRBJ1-1): EPEVTQTPSHQVTQMGQEVILRCVPISNHLYFYWYRQILGQKVEFLVSFYNNEISEKSEIFDDQFSVERPDGSNFTLKIRSTKLEDSAMYFCASKSRSTEAFFGQGTRLTVV.

The chain has TRBV14 and TRBJ1-6; TRBD1 matches at 10 bases. Germline values: CDR1 SGHDN, CDR2 FVKESK. V lost 0 bases, J lost 9 bases, and 11 bases stayed unmatched. There are 18 residues in the CDR3. CDR3 sequence reads: CASSQDRSDRGFGSPLHF. The CDR3 DNA reads as TGTGCCAGCAGCCAAGATCGTTCGGACAGGGGGTTTGGTTCACCCCTCCACTTT.

The chain is built from TRBV24-1 and TRBJ2-7; TRBD1 matches at 7 bases. The CDR3 is 13 amino acids. Germline CDR1 is KGHDR and CDR2 is SFDVKD. V was pared by 4 bases and J by 5 bases, with 4 bases of the junction left unmatched. CDR3: CATSEYRGNEQYV. The CDR3 nucleotides are TGTGCCACCAGTGAGTACAGGGGCAACGAGCAGTACGTC.

This rearrangement joins TRBV7-9 to TRBJ2-3; 9 bases fit TRBD1. Losses at the gene ends were 4 bases for V and 2 bases for J; bases not matched to a gene: 4. Germline V lookup: CDR1 SEHNR, CDR2 FQNEAQ (reference sequence). The CDR3 is made up of 15 amino acids. The CDR3 nucleotides read TGTGCCAGCAGCTCCCGGGACAGGGACACAGATACGCAGTATTTT. As protein: CASSSRDRDTDTQYF.

At least ten counts were recorded for this clone. The chain has TRBV7-3 and TRBJ1-1, with TRBD1 as a possible D gene (5 bases). The germline V gene encodes CDR1 SGHTA and CDR2 FQGTGA. The CDR3 covers 13 residues. Trimming pared 5 bases from V and 8 bases from J, leaving 15 bases between. This CDR3 is CASSARGGSEAFF. CDR3 DNA: TGTGCCAGCAGCGCTAGGGGAGGGTCCGAAGCTTTCTTT.

The J gene is TRBJ2-7, the V gene TRBV9, with D possibly TRBD1 on 6 matching bases. This CDR3 is 15 amino acids long. V lost 2 bases and J lost 2, with 14 bases in between. Germline lookup yields CDR1 SGDLS and CDR2 YYNGEE. The CDR3 region is CASSVSGTPTYEQYF. The CDR3, as DNA: TGTGCCAGCAGCGTGTCTGGGACACCTACCTACGAGCAGTACTTC.

The chain links TRBV11-2 to TRBJ2-5; weak D call: TRBD1 (6 bases). CDR3 size: 13 residues. V lost 10 bases and J lost 2, with 14 bases in between. Germline V gene data show CDR1 as SGHAT and CDR2 as FQNNGV. The CDR3 DNA is TGTGCCACCCAGGACAGCCTTCAAGAGACCCAGTACTTC. It specifies CATQDSLQETQYF.

The chain links TRBV28 to TRBJ2-7, with a possible D match to TRBD1 (5 bases). Trimming cost V 7 bases and J 5 bases, with 12 bases left between them. The CDR3 runs to 12 residues. Germline CDR1 is MDHEN and CDR2 is SYDVKM. Here the CDR3 reads CASKGIYHEQYF. The CDR3 DNA is TGTGCCAGCAAGGGGATTTACCACGAGCAGTACTTC.

The chain uses TRBV6-5 and TRBJ1-1; TRBD1 aligns across 9 bases. The V and J ends lost 2 bases and 1 base, in that order; junction bases with no gene match: 5. The CDR3 is made up of 16 amino acids. Germline CDR1 is MNHEY and CDR2 is SVGAGI. The chain's CDR3 is CASSYMDRGRNTEAFF. DNA of the CDR3: TGTGCCAGCAGTTACATGGACAGGGGCAGGAACACTGAAGCTTTCTTT.

The chain has TRBV5-1 and TRBJ1-2, with a weak D call TRBD1 (6 bases). Between the trimmed V and J ends, which lost 4 bases and 6 bases, there was a span of 13 bases. Germline V gene lookup returns CDR1 SGHRS and CDR2 YFSETQ. This CDR3 region has 13 residues. In DNA form, the CDR3 reads TGCGCCAGCAGCCCGACAGGTCGGGATGGCTACACCTTC. This codes for CASSPTGRDGYTF.

The chain is built from TRBV29-1 and TRBJ1-1, with TRBD1 matching over 8 bases. CDR1 and CDR2 from the germline V gene are SQVTM and ANQGSEA. The CDR3 runs 12 residues. J was trimmed by 4 bases and V by 5 bases; bases with no gene match: 3. For the CDR3, the DNA is TGCAGCGTTCTGACAGGGGCCACTGAAGCTTTCTTT. It is translated as CSVLTGATEAFF.

The chain employs TRBV28 and TRBJ1-2; D might be TRBD1 (5 bases). The V and J ends lost 3 bases and 4 bases respectively, with 12 bases between them. Germline loops: CDR1 MDHEN, CDR2 SYDVKM. The CDR3 has 14 amino acids. The CDR3 region is CASSFYRTLYGYTF. The CDR3 DNA follows: TGTGCCAGCAGTTTTTACAGGACCCTCTATGGCTACACCTTC.

The chain couples TRBV15 to TRBJ2-3; the D gene is possibly TRBD1 (6 bases). Germline values: CDR1 LNHNV, CDR2 YYDKDF (reference sequence). The CDR3 is made up of 15 amino acids. V was pared by 1 base and J by 3 bases, with 11 bases between. The CDR3 loop reads CATSRVRGGTDTQYF. CDR3 DNA sequence: TGTGCCACCAGCAGAGTCAGGGGCGGGACAGATACGCAGTATTTT.

This clone was found a few times. The chain uses TRBV7-9 and TRBJ1-5; tentatively, D is TRBD1 (5 bases). Deletions cut 0 bases from V and 8 bases from J, with 11 bases between. CDR1 SEHNR and CDR2 FQNEAQ come from the germline V gene (reference sequence). There are 14 residues in the CDR3. The CDR3 nucleotides are TGTGCCAGCAGCTTAGCAGGGGCGACGGAGCCCCAGCATTTT. Residues: CASSLAGATEPQHF.

A note on this clone: One junction end disagrees with the germline gene, perhaps due to a read error. The chain uses TRBV7-6 and TRBJ1-1, with no clear D. CDR1 is SGHVS and CDR2 is FNYEAQ in the germline V gene. This CDR3 has 11 amino acids. CDR3 loop: CASSLASKLVF. As DNA, the CDR3 is TGTGCCAGCAGCTTAGCGTCTAAGCTGGTCTTT.

Many counts were recorded for this clone. V and J are TRBV18 and TRBJ1-1; TRBD1 might be the D (5 bases). This CDR3 contains 15 residues. Germline CDR1 and CDR2: KGHSH and LQKENI. Trimming pared 0 bases from V and 4 bases from J, leaving 12 bases between. The CDR3: CASSPPGRGGTEAFF. The CDR3 nucleotides are TGTGCCAGCTCACCACCTGGGAGGGGAGGCACTGAAGCTTTCTTT.